This is a list of T cell receptor beta chains from one sample in a study of blood T cell repertoires in COVID-19. The method was immunoSEQ multiplex PCR; TCRdb's version includes in-frame clones alone and lacks a portion of them. The table includes around 310,000 clones, roughly nine tenths detected once. Sequencing used PBMCs or T cells enriched from blood (not recorded which). The receptor set was obtained from a woman aged 30 to 39 who had recovered from COVID-19. The CDR3 runs from the conserved cysteine through the conserved F or W. D genes are given only for firm matches. Only some rows state a clone size, as once, few, many or a class for expanded clones.

CDR3 protein: CASSRSSGQGGNEQFF
CDR3 DNA: TGTGCCAGCTCACGAAGTTCGGGACAGGGGGGGAATGAGCAGTTCTTC
V gene: TRBV18
D gene: TRBD1
J gene: TRBJ2-1
clone size: .

CDR3 protein: CASSRLEEQYF
CDR3 DNA: TGTGCCAGCAGCCGCCTGGAGGAGCAGTACTTC
V gene: TRBV6-2/TRBV6-3
D gene: .
J gene: TRBJ2-7
clone size: .

CDR3 protein: CASTQSGSVGYNEQFF
CDR3 DNA: TGCGCCAGCACCCAATCAGGTAGTGTCGGCTACAATGAGCAGTTCTTC
V gene: TRBV5-1
D gene: .
J gene: TRBJ2-1
clone size: .

CDR3 protein: CASSLMGALETQYF
CDR3 DNA: TGTGCCAGCAGCTTGATGGGGGCCTTAGAGACCCAGTACTTC
V gene: TRBV5-6
D gene: .
J gene: TRBJ2-5
clone size: few

CDR3 protein: CASSSTGPYEQYF
CDR3 DNA: TGTGCCAGCAGCTCCACTGGGCCTTACGAGCAGTACTTC
V gene: TRBV11-2
D gene: .
J gene: TRBJ2-7
clone size: .

CDR3 protein: CASSDTGTSYEQYF
CDR3 DNA: TGCGCCAGCAGCGATACCGGGACTAGCTACGAGCAGTACTTC
V gene: TRBV5-1
D gene: TRBD2
J gene: TRBJ2-7
clone size: .

CDR3 protein: CASSPAGTMKGYTF
CDR3 DNA: TGCGCCAGCAGCCCCGCGGGTACAATGAAAGGCTACACCTTC
V gene: TRBV5-1
D gene: .
J gene: TRBJ1-2
clone size: .

CDR3 protein: CASSPELFPSGTTPYNEQFF
CDR3 DNA: TGTGCCAGCTCTCCGGAGTTATTTCCTAGCGGGACGACACCTTACAATGAGCAGTTCTTC
V gene: TRBV18
D gene: TRBD2
J gene: TRBJ2-1
clone size: .

CDR3 protein: CASSLRGLGEKLFF
CDR3 DNA: TGCGCCAGCAGCTTGCGGGGACTGGGTGAAAAACTGTTTTTT
V gene: TRBV5-1
D gene: .
J gene: TRBJ1-4
clone size: .

CDR3 protein: CASSPRGAGNTIYF
CDR3 DNA: TGTGCCAGCAGCCCCCGGGGGGCCGGAAACACCATATATTTT
V gene: TRBV9
D gene: .
J gene: TRBJ1-3
clone size: .

CDR3 protein: CASSPGWTITDTQYF
CDR3 DNA: TGTGCCAGCAGCCCGGGGTGGACGATCACAGATACGCAGTATTTT
V gene: TRBV3-1/TRBV3-2
D gene: .
J gene: TRBJ2-3
clone size: .

CDR3 protein: CATSRGKLAGGHHEQFF
CDR3 DNA: TGTGCCACCAGCAGGGGCAAACTAGCGGGAGGGCACCATGAGCAGTTCTTC
V gene: TRBV15
D gene: TRBD2
J gene: TRBJ2-1
clone size: once

CDR3 protein: CASSLGASANWYF
CDR3 DNA: TGTGCCAGCAGCTTAGGGGCCAGTGCCAATTGGTACTTC
V gene: TRBV7-9
D gene: .
J gene: TRBJ2-7
clone size: .

CDR3 protein: CASSPVDQGGNYGYTF
CDR3 DNA: TGTGCCAGCAGCCCAGTAGACCAAGGGGGTAACTATGGCTACACCTTC
V gene: TRBV27
D gene: .
J gene: TRBJ1-2
clone size: .

CDR3 protein: CASSHWGGSSYEQYF
CDR3 DNA: TGCGCCAGCAGCCATTGGGGCGGGAGCTCCTACGAGCAGTACTTC
V gene: TRBV4-1
D gene: TRBD2
J gene: TRBJ2-7
clone size: .

CDR3 protein: CAISVKDAGTYEQYF
CDR3 DNA: TGTGCCATCAGTGTCAAGGACGCCGGGACCTACGAGCAGTACTTC
V gene: TRBV10-3
D gene: .
J gene: TRBJ2-7
clone size: .

CDR3 protein: CSASQGGNNEQFF
CDR3 DNA: TGCAGTGCCAGTCAAGGGGGAAACAATGAGCAGTTCTTC
V gene: TRBV20-1
D gene: .
J gene: TRBJ2-1
clone size: .

CDR3 protein: CASRGDRDNYGYTF
CDR3 DNA: TGTGCCAGCAGGGGCGACAGGGACAACTATGGCTACACCTTC
V gene: TRBV2
D gene: TRBD1
J gene: TRBJ1-2
clone size: .

CDR3 protein: CASSPPVAGAQYF
CDR3 DNA: TGTGCCAGCTCACCACCGGTGGCGGGAGCGCAGTATTTT
V gene: TRBV18
D gene: TRBD2
J gene: TRBJ2-3
clone size: .

CDR3 protein: CASSTGQEEETQYF
CDR3 DNA: TGTGCCAGCAGTACCGGACAGGAAGAAGAGACCCAGTACTTC
V gene: TRBV6-2/TRBV6-3
D gene: TRBD1
J gene: TRBJ2-5
clone size: .

CDR3 protein: CASSVGAGETQYF
CDR3 DNA: TGCGCCAGCAGTGTGGGGGCTGGGGAGACCCAGTACTTC
V gene: TRBV5-1
D gene: .
J gene: TRBJ2-5
clone size: .

CDR3 protein: CASRPDRADEQFF
CDR3 DNA: TGTGCCAGCAGACCTGACAGGGCAGATGAGCAGTTCTTC
V gene: TRBV6-2/TRBV6-3
D gene: TRBD1
J gene: TRBJ2-1
clone size: .

CDR3 protein: CASSSSATITYEQYF
CDR3 DNA: TGTGCCAGCAGCTCTAGCGCGACAATTACCTACGAGCAGTACTTC
V gene: TRBV7-9
D gene: .
J gene: TRBJ2-7
clone size: .

CDR3 protein: CASSLGDRGDIQYF
CDR3 DNA: TGTGCCAGCAGCTTAGGAGACAGGGGAGACATTCAGTACTTC
V gene: TRBV7-2
D gene: TRBD1
J gene: TRBJ2-4
clone size: .

CDR3 protein: CASSLGTGGLNTEAFF
CDR3 DNA: TGTGCCAGCAGCTTGGGGACAGGGGGCCTGAACACTGAAGCTTTCTTT
V gene: TRBV5-8
D gene: TRBD1
J gene: TRBJ1-1
clone size: .

CDR3 protein: CASSAQRLAGRGTYNEQFF
CDR3 DNA: TGTGCCAGCAGCGCTCAACGACTAGCGGGAAGGGGCACCTACAATGAGCAGTTCTTC
V gene: TRBV9
D gene: TRBD2
J gene: TRBJ2-1
clone size: .

CDR3 protein: CASSPGTSPSTDTQYF
CDR3 DNA: TGTGCCAGCAGCCCCGGGACTTCACCTAGCACAGATACGCAGTATTTT
V gene: TRBV5-8
D gene: .
J gene: TRBJ2-3
clone size: .

CDR3 protein: CASSKGGQGDYGYTF
CDR3 DNA: TGTGCCAGCAGCAAAGGCGGACAGGGAGACTATGGCTACACCTTC
V gene: TRBV21-1
D gene: .
J gene: TRBJ1-2
clone size: .

CDR3 protein: CASRTQGVPSYEQYF
CDR3 DNA: TGTGCCAGCAGAACCCAGGGGGTCCCCTCCTACGAGCAGTACTTC
V gene: TRBV6-5
D gene: TRBD1
J gene: TRBJ2-7
clone size: once

CDR3 protein: CASSLGQGSPLHF
CDR3 DNA: TGTGCCAGCTCCCTTGGACAGGGTTCACCCCTCCACTTT
V gene: TRBV18
D gene: TRBD1
J gene: TRBJ1-6
clone size: .

CDR3 protein: CASSLYRAPYEQYF
CDR3 DNA: TGTGCCAGCAGCTTGTACAGGGCGCCCTACGAGCAGTACTTC
V gene: TRBV5-5
D gene: .
J gene: TRBJ2-7
clone size: .

CDR3 protein: CASSKGGTSGRAGSNEQFF
CDR3 DNA: TGTGCCAGCAGCAAAGGGGGGACTAGCGGGAGGGCCGGGAGCAATGAGCAGTTCTTC
V gene: TRBV21-1
D gene: .
J gene: TRBJ2-1
clone size: .

CDR3 protein: CASSFGLSGNTIYF
CDR3 DNA: TGTGCCAGCAGCTTTGGGCTCTCTGGAAACACCATATATTTT
V gene: TRBV7-9
D gene: .
J gene: TRBJ1-3
clone size: .

CDR3 protein: CASRTDFNEKLFF
CDR3 DNA: TGTGCCAGCCGGACAGATTTTAATGAAAAACTGTTTTTT
V gene: TRBV25-1
D gene: .
J gene: TRBJ1-4
clone size: .

CDR3 protein: CASSPPTDLYLDGYTF
CDR3 DNA: TGTGCCAGCAGTCCACCGACAGACCTCTATCTCGATGGCTACACCTTC
V gene: TRBV28
D gene: .
J gene: TRBJ1-2
clone size: .

CDR3 protein: CASRRYRTGEGYTF
CDR3 DNA: TGTGCCAGCAGACGCTATCGGACAGGGGAAGGCTACACCTTC
V gene: TRBV6-5
D gene: TRBD1
J gene: TRBJ1-2
clone size: .

CDR3 protein: CASSIASGVIPREQYF
CDR3 DNA: TGTGCCAGCAGTATCGCCTCGGGGGTCATCCCTCGCGAGCAGTACTTC
V gene: TRBV27
D gene: .
J gene: TRBJ2-7
clone size: few

CDR3 protein: CASSSSLAVSPYEQYF
CDR3 DNA: TGTGCCAGCAGTTCGTCACTAGCGGTCTCTCCCTACGAGCAGTACTTC
V gene: TRBV27
D gene: TRBD2
J gene: TRBJ2-7
clone size: .

CDR3 protein: CASSQGDRVLGNQPQHF
CDR3 DNA: TGCGCCAGCAGCCAAGGGGACAGGGTCTTAGGCAATCAGCCCCAGCATTTT
V gene: TRBV4-1
D gene: TRBD1
J gene: TRBJ1-5
clone size: .

CDR3 protein: CASSSHPKNLNNEQFF
CDR3 DNA: TGTGCCAGCAGCTCCCATCCTAAAAATTTAAACAATGAGCAGTTCTTC
V gene: TRBV13
D gene: .
J gene: TRBJ2-1
clone size: .

CDR3 protein: CASSKGQGGEKLFF
CDR3 DNA: TGTGCCAGCAGTAAGGGACAGGGGGGGGAAAAACTGTTTTTT
V gene: TRBV28
D gene: TRBD1
J gene: TRBJ1-4
clone size: .

CDR3 protein: CAWNSRANYGYTF
CDR3 DNA: TGTGCCTGGAATTCCAGGGCAAACTATGGCTACACCTTC
V gene: TRBV30
D gene: .
J gene: TRBJ1-2
clone size: .

CDR3 protein: CASSLFGRASSNTGELFF
CDR3 DNA: TGTGCCAGCAGTTTATTTGGGCGGGCATCTTCGAACACCGGGGAGCTGTTTTTT
V gene: TRBV28
D gene: .
J gene: TRBJ2-2
clone size: .